One sample yielded the 27 T cell receptor beta chains listed below, sequenced in a study of shared clonotypes between healthy human individuals. Naive CD8 isolation took CD45RO-negative cells positively selected for CCR7 and excluded terminally differentiated effector memory CD45RA+ cells. Only in-frame clones appear in the TCRdb table, and some are missing; sequencing was by immunoSEQ multiplex PCR. The sample records about 1,800,000 clones, approximately 95% being singletons. Sample: naive CD8+ T cells sorted from blood. All receptors come from a man aged 18 to 30 in good health.

The chain couples TRBV9 to TRBJ1-2; D gene unclear. Germline V gives CDR1 SGDLS, CDR2 YYNGEE. Trimming left V 3 bases short and J 4 bases short, with 19 bases between. The CDR3 totals 16 residues. The CDR3 nucleotides read TGTGCCAGCAGCGCCCAAGTCCAGGCAGCCCCCTATGGCTACACCTTC. Its translation is CASSAQVQAAPYGYTF.

The chain uses TRBV4-3 and TRBJ2-7; D is unresolved. The CDR3 is made up of 15 amino acids. CDR1 and CDR2 (germline): LGHNA, YSLEER. Trimming cost V 0 bases and J 0 bases, with 9 bases left between them. Written as DNA, the CDR3 is TGCGCCAGCAGCCAAGATCACTTGAGCTCCTACGAGCAGTACTTC. This encodes CASSQDHLSSYEQYF.

The rearrangement joins TRBV5-6 to TRBJ2-1; 10 bases are shared with TRBD1. The CDR3 totals 16 residues. The germline gives CDR1 SGHDT, CDR2 YYEEEE. V lost 2 bases and J lost 2; bases outside the gene matches: 4. The CDR3 reads CASSFWTGGTYNEQFF. For the CDR3, the DNA is TGTGCCAGCAGCTTCTGGACAGGGGGGACCTACAATGAGCAGTTCTTC.

The chain uses TRBV4-3 and TRBJ2-3; D might be TRBD2 (6 bases). From germline, CDR1 is LGHNA and CDR2 YSLEER. V shed 0 bases and J shed 0 bases, with 28 bases lying between them. CDR3 size: 22 residues. The CDR3 DNA reads as TGCGCCAGCAGCCAAGATCGTATGGTGGGAGGCCCTTCCTACTATAGCACAGATACGCAGTATTTT. It codes for CASSQDRMVGGPSYYSTDTQYF.

The chain joins TRBV5-6 to TRBJ2-1; 7 bases are shared with TRBD2. The germline CDR1 and CDR2 sequences are SGHDT and YYEEEE. Germline trimming cut 2 bases from V and 3 bases from J; bases unmatched to any gene: 8. The length of the CDR3 is 16 residues. CDR3 DNA: TGTGCCAGCAGCTTTTGGGAGGGGACGATCTACAATGAGCAGTTCTTC. It codes for CASSFWEGTIYNEQFF.

This clone was counted once. V gene TRBV27 combines with J gene TRBJ1-2, with D perhaps matching TRBD1 (5 bases). The germline CDR1 and CDR2 sequences are MNHEY and SMNVEV (reference sequence). CDR3 length equals 13 residues. V was cut by 4 bases and J by 4 bases, with 10 bases left in between. The DNA for the CDR3 is TGTGCCAGCAGTTCGGGACTGTTCTATGGCTACACCTTC. This encodes CASSSGLFYGYTF.

The V and J genes are TRBV29-1 and TRBJ2-4, with TRBD2 identical over 7 bases. Germline V CDR1 and CDR2: SQVTM, ANQGSEA. V lost 0 bases, J lost 7 bases, and 12 bases stayed unmatched. This CDR3 is 16 amino acids long. The CDR3 reads CSVEDDAGVISNIQYF. For the CDR3, the DNA is TGCAGCGTTGAAGATGACGCGGGAGTAATTTCCAACATTCAGTACTTC. The complete variable domain, with remaining parts taken from reference TRBV29-1 and TRBJ2-4, reads SAVISQKPSRDICQRGTSLTIQCQVDSQVTMMFWYRQQPGQSLTLIATANQGSEATYESGFVIDKFPISRPNLTFSTLTVSNMSPEDSSIYLCSVEDDAGVISNIQYFGAGTRLSVL.

The gene calls are TRBV29-1 and TRBJ2-5; 7 positions match TRBD1. The CDR3 consists of 13 residues. With 6 bases clipped from V and 7 bases from J, the junction kept 11 bases outside the gene matches. Germline V lookup: CDR1 SQVTM, CDR2 ANQGSEA. As DNA, the CDR3 is TGCAGCGTCGATATGACAGGGATTGTGACCCAGTACTTC. Protein sequence: CSVDMTGIVTQYF. The whole variable domain, remainder taken from reference TRBV29-1 and TRBJ2-5, is SAVISQKPSRDICQRGTSLTIQCQVDSQVTMMFWYRQQPGQSLTLIATANQGSEATYESGFVIDKFPISRPNLTFSTLTVSNMSPEDSSIYLCSVDMTGIVTQYFGPGTRLLVL.

The gene calls are TRBV6-1 and TRBJ1-5; no firm D call. Deletions cut 3 bases from V and 0 bases from J, with 9 bases between. The germline CDR1 and CDR2 sequences are MNHNS and SASEGT. This CDR3 has 15 residues. The CDR3 bases are TGTGCCAGCAGTGACCCGAGATATAGCAATCAGCCCCAGCATTTT. This sequence encodes CASSDPRYSNQPQHF.

This clone came up a few times. The V gene is TRBV4-1, the J gene TRBJ1-2, with a tentative D call TRBD1 (5 bases). The CDR3 consists of 15 residues. V dropped 2 bases and J dropped 2 bases, with 12 bases sitting between them. Germline V CDR1 and CDR2: MGHRA, YSYEKL. The CDR3 protein is CASSQSPGINYGYTF. CDR3 DNA: TGCGCCAGCAGCCAAAGCCCAGGGATCAACTATGGCTACACCTTC.

This rearrangement joins TRBV9 to TRBJ2-1; 10 bases agree with TRBD2. The germline V gene has CDR1 SGDLS and CDR2 YYNGEE. V lost 0 bases to trimming and J lost 8 bases; unmatched junction nucleotides: 5. The CDR3 length is 15 residues. The chain's CDR3 is CASSVVSGGAHEQFF. The CDR3 coding sequence is TGTGCCAGCAGCGTAGTGAGCGGGGGGGCCCATGAGCAGTTCTTC.

To note about this clone: Other nucleotide sequences in the sample specify the same CDR3. The rearrangement uses TRBV11-2 and TRBJ1-1; 9 positions match TRBD1. The V segment lost 4 bases and the J segment 2 bases; nucleotides outside the gene matches: 2. The CDR3 extends over 14 amino acids. Germline V lookup: CDR1 SGHAT, CDR2 FQNNGV. Here the CDR3 reads CASSSGQGNTEAFF. The CDR3 DNA reads TGTGCCAGCAGCTCGGGACAGGGAAACACTGAAGCTTTCTTT.

V is TRBV27 and J is TRBJ1-4, with no clear D. Trimming shortened V by 8 bases and J by 5 bases, and 12 bases separated the two germline ends. Germline CDR1 is MNHEY and CDR2 is SMNVEV (reference sequence). The length of the CDR3 is 13 residues. The CDR3 sequence is CASRSYSNEKLFF. DNA for the CDR3: TGTGCCAGCCGATCGTACAGCAATGAAAAACTGTTTTTT.

The gene calls are TRBV2 and TRBJ2-2; D ambiguous. The ends were cut back, 4 bases at V and 6 bases at J, with 9 bases in the middle. The CDR3 totals 13 residues. CDR1 is SNHLY, CDR2 FYNNEI, per germline. Written as DNA, the CDR3 is TGTGCCAGCAGTGCGGGTAGCCCCGGGGAGCTGTTTTTT. Protein: CASSAGSPGELFF.

J is TRBJ2-1 and V is TRBV18, with D perhaps matching TRBD2 (6 bases). CDR1 is KGHSH, CDR2 LQKENI, per germline. Trimming took 4 bases from V and 1 from J, leaving 11 bases between them. The CDR3 loop spans 15 amino acids. This CDR3 reads CASSQVGGSYNEQFF. For the CDR3, the DNA is TGTGCCAGCTCACAGGTGGGGGGTTCCTACAATGAGCAGTTCTTC.

The DNA for the CDR3 is TGTGCCTGGAGTGTATTTTCTAACACTGAAGCTTTCTTT. Its protein product is CAWSVFSNTEAFF. The V gene is TRBV30, the J gene TRBJ1-1, with unresolved D. The germline V and J ends were trimmed by 0 bases and 2 bases, with 7 bases remaining between them. The V gene's germline CDR1 is GTSNPN and CDR2 SVGIG (reference sequence). CDR3 length: 13 residues.

This clone has a single count. The rearrangement uses TRBV4-1 and TRBJ2-3; TRBD2 agrees at 12 bases. The CDR3 loop spans 16 amino acids. The germline gives CDR1 MGHRA, CDR2 YSYEKL. V shed 2 bases, J shed 3 bases, and the junction held 3 bases outside the gene matches. The CDR3, as DNA: TGCGCCAGCAGCCAAACACTAGCGGGGGGTACAGATACGCAGTATTTT. This gives the protein CASSQTLAGGTDTQYF.

V usage is TRBV28 and J usage is TRBJ2-7; D gene unclear. Germline CDR1 reads MDHEN; CDR2 reads SYDVKM. CDR3 length equals 14 residues. The germline V and J ends were trimmed by 5 bases and 0 bases, with 11 bases remaining between them. CDR3 protein: CASSPSPSSYEQYF. The CDR3 DNA sequence: TGTGCCAGCAGTCCCTCGCCCAGCTCCTACGAGCAGTACTTC.

The V gene is TRBV7-2, the J gene TRBJ2-1, with 8 bases identical to TRBD1. CDR1 and CDR2 from the germline V gene are SGHTA and FQGNSA. V trimming: 5 bases; J trimming: 6 bases; junction bases outside the gene matches: 12. The CDR3 totals 16 residues. The CDR3 DNA sequence: TGTGCCAGCAGCCAACCGGGACAGGTACCGGCCAATGAGCAGTTCTTC. Amino acids: CASSQPGQVPANEQFF.

The chain carries TRBV18 and TRBJ2-3; 9 bases align to TRBD2. Germline-derived CDR1 and CDR2 are KGHSH and LQKENI. Losses at the gene ends were 2 bases for V and 1 base for J; bases not matched to a gene: 10. CDR3 length equals 18 residues. The CDR3 DNA reads as TGTGCCAGCTCACCATACTCCTTGGAGCGGGAGGGCACAGATACGCAGTATTTT. Its translation: CASSPYSLEREGTDTQYF.

This rearrangement joins TRBV6-1 to TRBJ2-3; 13 bases fit TRBD2. This CDR3 region has 16 residues. Looked up from germline, CDR1 is MNHNS and CDR2 is SASEGT. J gave up 9 bases and V 0 bases, and 6 bases lay outside the gene matches. The CDR3 here is CASSEAKGLAGLTQYF. The CDR3 nucleotides read TGTGCCAGCAGTGAAGCCAAGGGACTAGCGGGATTGACGCAGTATTTT.

The chain recombines TRBV19 with TRBJ1-5, with D maybe TRBD1 (6 bases). V dropped 5 bases and J dropped 10 bases, with 21 bases sitting between them. The V gene's germline CDR1 is LNHDA and CDR2 SQIVND (reference sequence). The CDR3 covers 15 residues. CDR3 in amino acids: CASSDPQGSPIPQHF. DNA for the CDR3: TGTGCCAGTAGTGACCCACAGGGCTCACCCATTCCCCAGCATTTT.

This rearrangement joins TRBV27 to TRBJ2-4; 8 nucleotides line up with TRBD1. CDR1 and CDR2 from the germline V gene are MNHEY and SMNVEV (reference sequence). This CDR3 contains 13 residues. Germline trimming cut 5 bases from V and 3 bases from J; bases unmatched to any gene: 0. CDR3 amino acids: CASSDRGKNIQYF. DNA for the CDR3: TGTGCCAGCAGTGACAGGGGCAAAAACATTCAGTACTTC.

This clone appeared once. The J gene is TRBJ2-5, the V gene TRBV7-2; 15 bases are shared with TRBD2. After removal of 5 bases from V and 5 bases from J, the junction contained 15 bases not matched to a gene. There are 19 residues in the CDR3. Per germline, CDR1 SGHTA and CDR2 FQGNSA. CDR3 sequence reads: CASSLWSGLAGGPGETQYF. The CDR3 nucleotides read TGTGCCAGCAGCCTCTGGAGCGGACTAGCGGGGGGGCCAGGGGAGACCCAGTACTTC.

This clone was seen once. The chain combines TRBV5-6 with TRBJ2-1; 9 bases are shared with TRBD1. This CDR3 spans 18 amino acids. The V and J ends lost 4 bases and 7 bases, in that order; junction bases with no gene match: 18. Germline V gene lookup returns CDR1 SGHDT and CDR2 YYEEEE. The CDR3 protein is CASSHTLSGTGKSNEQFF. The CDR3 region has the DNA TGTGCCAGCAGCCATACTCTTTCCGGGACAGGGAAGTCGAATGAGCAGTTCTTC. Full variable domain (remainder filled in from reference TRBV5-6 and TRBJ2-1): DAGVTQSPTHLIKTRGQQVTLRCSPKSGHDTVSWYQQALGQGPQFIFQYYEEEERQRGNFPDRFSGHQFPNYSSELNVNALLLGDSALYLCASSHTLSGTGKSNEQFFGPGTRLTVL.

This chain connects TRBV7-6 to TRBJ2-2, with 8 bases that match TRBD2. The CDR3 sequence is 16 residues long. Trimming at V came to 5 bases and at J to 10 bases, leaving 15 bases not matched to a gene. Per the germline V gene, CDR1 is SGHVS and CDR2 is FNYEAQ. CDR3 DNA sequence: TGTGCCAGCAGCCCCCCTAGTGGCGGGGGGATGGCGGAGCTGTTTTTT. Translating it yields CASSPPSGGGMAELFF.

This sequence joins TRBV11-1 and TRBJ1-1, with D possibly being TRBD1 (6 bases). The CDR3 runs to 13 residues. The V gene's germline CDR1 is SGHAT and CDR2 FQDESV (reference sequence). With 5 bases removed from V and 5 bases from J, the gap between germline ends came to 12 bases. CDR3 in DNA: TGTGCCAGCAGCGCCCAAGGGGGGACTGAAGCTTTCTTT. The encoded protein is CASSAQGGTEAFF.